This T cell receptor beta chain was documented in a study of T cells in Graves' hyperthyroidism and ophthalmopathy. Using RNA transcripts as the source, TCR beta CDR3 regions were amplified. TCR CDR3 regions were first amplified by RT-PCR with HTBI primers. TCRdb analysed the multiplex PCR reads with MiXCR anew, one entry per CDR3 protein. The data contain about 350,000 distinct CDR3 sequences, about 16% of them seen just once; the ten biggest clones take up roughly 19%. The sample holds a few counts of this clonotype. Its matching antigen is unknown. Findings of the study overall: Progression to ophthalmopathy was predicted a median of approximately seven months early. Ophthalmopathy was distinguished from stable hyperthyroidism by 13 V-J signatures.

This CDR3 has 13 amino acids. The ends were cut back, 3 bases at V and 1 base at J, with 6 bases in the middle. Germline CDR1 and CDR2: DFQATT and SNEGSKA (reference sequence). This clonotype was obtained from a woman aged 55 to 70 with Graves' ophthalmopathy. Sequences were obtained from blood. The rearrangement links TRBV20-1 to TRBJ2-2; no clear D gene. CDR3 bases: TGCAGTGCTAGTCCCGTGAACACCGGGGAGCTGTTTTTT. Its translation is CSASPVNTGELFF.